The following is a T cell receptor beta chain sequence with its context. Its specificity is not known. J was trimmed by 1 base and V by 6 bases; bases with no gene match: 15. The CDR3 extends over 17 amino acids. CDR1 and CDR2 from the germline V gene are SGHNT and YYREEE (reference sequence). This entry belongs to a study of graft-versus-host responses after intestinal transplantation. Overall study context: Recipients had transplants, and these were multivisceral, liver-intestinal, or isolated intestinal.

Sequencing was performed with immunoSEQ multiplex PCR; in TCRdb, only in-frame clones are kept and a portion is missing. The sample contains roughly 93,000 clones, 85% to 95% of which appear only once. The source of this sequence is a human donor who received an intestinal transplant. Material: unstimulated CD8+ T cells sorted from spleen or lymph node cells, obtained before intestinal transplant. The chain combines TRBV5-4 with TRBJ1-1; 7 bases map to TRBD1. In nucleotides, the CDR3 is TGTGCCAGCACAGGCCTCGGACAGGCCCCCAAGAACACTGAAGCTTTCTTT. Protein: CASTGLGQAPKNTEAFF.